Below are 18 T cell receptor beta chains sequenced from a single sample in a study of cytomegalovirus exposure and HLA in healthy donors (dated by TCRdb to 2015 to 2018). The method behind the library was the immunoSEQ multiplex PCR assay. For the multiplex PCR, a mixture combining 60 forward primers for TCR Vbeta segments and 13 reverse primers for TCR Jbeta segments was used. TCRdb retrieved this table from immuneACCESS and kept in-frame rearrangements only. Not all clones are present; in checked studies, unresolved V genes account for under half, and no reason is known for the remainder. This sample is represented by more than 120,000 clones; around 85% of them were singletons. Roughly 2.9% of the sample is in the top ten clones. Sequenced: PBMCs. The receptors here all came from a woman aged 30 to 39 in good health and CMV-seronegative.

The V call is TRBV30, the J call TRBJ1-6; D unclear. Per germline, CDR1 GTSNPN and CDR2 SVGIG (reference sequence). This CDR3 spans 12 amino acids. Trimming stripped 4 bases from V and 5 bases from J, with 6 bases between. In nucleotides, the CDR3 is TGTGCCTGGAAGAGGGATAATTCACCCCTCCACTTT. As protein: CAWKRDNSPLHF.

As regards this clone: Germline and junction disagree at one end, which may indicate a read error. This chain uses TRBV7-9 with TRBJ2-3; 13 bases match TRBD2. The CDR3 contains 16 residues. Germline loops: CDR1 SEHNR, CDR2 FQNEAQ (reference sequence). The chain's CDR3 is CSSSRGLAGVGDTQYF. The CDR3 DNA reads as TGTTCCAGCAGCCGCGGACTAGCGGGAGTGGGAGATACGCAGTATTTT.

V and J are TRBV2 and TRBJ1-2; tentative D call: TRBD1 (6 bases). The germline CDR1 and CDR2 sequences are SNHLY and FYNNEI. V gave up 8 bases and J gave up 2 bases, with 12 bases separating them. CDR3 length equals 13 residues. CDR3 nucleotides: TGTGCCAGCCAGGGGTCGCGGAACTATGGCTACACCTTC. Encoded protein: CASQGSRNYGYTF.

V is TRBV7-3 and J is TRBJ2-3; tentative D call: TRBD2 (5 bases). CDR1 is SGHTA, CDR2 FQGTGA, per germline. The CDR3 loop spans 15 amino acids. V was clipped by 1 base and J by 0 bases, with 8 bases between them. The DNA for the CDR3 is TGTGCCAGCAGCTTAAACTCGGGGAGCACAGATACGCAGTATTTT. Amino acids: CASSLNSGSTDTQYF.

The V gene is TRBV7-9, the J gene TRBJ2-7; 9 bases map to TRBD1. Losses at the gene ends were 5 bases for V and 6 bases for J; bases not matched to a gene: 11. Per germline, CDR1 SEHNR and CDR2 FQNEAQ (reference sequence). The CDR3 extends over 15 amino acids. The CDR3 here is CASSGKQGARTEQYF. As DNA, the CDR3 is TGTGCCAGCAGCGGGAAACAGGGGGCGCGGACCGAGCAGTACTTC.

The chain couples TRBV7-9 to TRBJ2-3, with 8 bases lining up with TRBD1. The CDR3 totals 14 residues. Germline trimming cut 5 bases from V and 1 base from J; bases unmatched to any gene: 2. CDR1 and CDR2 from the germline V gene are SEHNR and FQNEAQ (reference sequence). The CDR3 reads CASSPGQGTDTQYF. The CDR3 DNA sequence: TGTGCCAGCAGCCCGGGACAGGGCACAGATACGCAGTATTTT. The variable domain in full, with the rest retrieved from reference TRBV7-9 and TRBJ2-3, is DTGVSQNPRHKITKRGQNVTFRCDPISEHNRLYWYRQTLGQGPEFLTYFQNEAQLEKSRLLSDRFSAERPKGSFSTLEIQRTEQGDSAMYLCASSPGQGTDTQYFGPGTRLTVL.

This chain's CDR3 is CSVEDPGGSSYEQYF. CDR3 nucleotide sequence: TGCAGCGTTGAAGATCCGGGGGGTTCATCCTACGAGCAGTACTTC. The chain joins TRBV29-1 to TRBJ2-7; TRBD2 aligns across 7 bases. This CDR3 region has 15 residues. The ends lost 0 bases at V and 1 base at J; junction bases unmatched: 6. Germline loops: CDR1 SQVTM, CDR2 ANQGSEA.

This clone was detected only once. This sequence joins TRBV2 and TRBJ1-5; 9 nucleotides align to TRBD1. CDR3 length: 15 amino acids. The germline V gene has CDR1 SNHLY and CDR2 FYNNEI. V shed 2 bases and J 5 bases; nucleotides not matched to a gene: 4. CDR3 loop: CASSEKGTGYQPQHF. CDR3 bases: TGTGCCAGCAGTGAAAAGGGGACAGGGTATCAGCCCCAGCATTTT.

V is TRBV18 and J is TRBJ2-1; 9 nucleotides align to TRBD1. The V segment lost 0 bases and the J segment 14 bases; nucleotides outside the gene matches: 11. CDR1 KGHSH and CDR2 LQKENI come from the germline V gene. The CDR3 runs 15 residues. This CDR3 is CASSPPWDREGQKFF. CDR3 bases: TGTGCCAGCTCACCACCGTGGGACAGGGAGGGTCAGAAGTTCTTC.

The CDR3 bases are TGTGCCAGTCGGGACAGGGGGTTAAATGAAAAACTGTTTTTT. It is translated as CASRDRGLNEKLFF. The rearrangement joins TRBV27 to TRBJ1-4, with 11 positions matching TRBD1. CDR3 size: 14 residues. Trimming removed 9 bases from V and 5 bases from J; junction bases left unmatched: 5. Germline V gene lookup returns CDR1 MNHEY and CDR2 SMNVEV (reference sequence).

The gene calls are TRBV27 and TRBJ2-1; D is perhaps TRBD1 (6 bases). This CDR3 has 14 amino acids. The ends were cut back, 4 bases at V and 7 bases at J, with 14 bases in the middle. Looked up from germline, CDR1 is MNHEY and CDR2 is SMNVEV (reference sequence). The CDR3 reads CASSSSTGLNEQFF. The CDR3, as DNA: TGTGCCAGCAGTTCCTCAACAGGGTTGAATGAGCAGTTCTTC.

The chain joins TRBV5-1 to TRBJ1-1; no definite D call. Germline CDR1 reads SGHRS; CDR2 reads YFSETQ. The V gene lost 0 bases and the J gene lost 1 base, with 7 bases spanning the gap. CDR3 length: 14 amino acids. The CDR3 region has the DNA TGCGCCAGCAGCTTGGCCACAGCGAACACTGAAGCTTTCTTT. It is translated as CASSLATANTEAFF.

Concerning this clone: One end of the junction varies from germline; a read error may be responsible. The rearrangement links TRBV7-2 to TRBJ1-1; perhaps TRBD1 as D (6 bases). The CDR3 covers 15 residues. Germline values: CDR1 SGHTA, CDR2 FQGNSA. This CDR3 is CASSQGTDGNTEAFF. The CDR3 DNA reads TGCGCCAGCAGCCAGGGGACCGATGGGAACACTGAAGCTTTCTTT.

This clone was seen just once. The V call is TRBV29-1, the J call TRBJ1-2; D is unclear. Germline values: CDR1 SQVTM, CDR2 ANQGSEA. The CDR3 covers 14 residues. Trimming pared 4 bases from V and 1 base from J, leaving 13 bases between. CDR3 region: CSVVPKYSNYGYTF. CDR3 nucleotide sequence: TGCAGCGTTGTCCCCAAATACAGTAACTATGGCTACACCTTC.

V usage is TRBV27 and J usage is TRBJ2-7; D gene unclear. Trimming shortened V by 2 bases and J by 4 bases, and 9 bases separated the two germline ends. The length of the CDR3 is 13 residues. The germline V gene has CDR1 MNHEY and CDR2 SMNVEV (reference sequence). This chain's CDR3 is CASSLSPLYEQYF. The CDR3 DNA is TGTGCCAGCAGTTTAAGCCCCCTGTACGAGCAGTACTTC.

The chain joins TRBV11-2 to TRBJ2-1; 7 nucleotides align to TRBD1. This CDR3 is built from 14 residues. Trimming removed 8 bases from V and 13 bases from J; junction bases left unmatched: 17. Germline CDR1 reads SGHAT; CDR2 reads FQNNGV. The CDR3 coding sequence is TGTGCCAGCTCTACCCTGACAGGGACAATGAAACAGTTCTTC. Residues: CASSTLTGTMKQFF.

The chain is built from TRBV30 and TRBJ1-5, with 7 bases identical to TRBD1. V lost 0 bases, J lost 1 base, and 9 bases stayed unmatched. The CDR3 totals 17 residues. Germline-derived CDR1 and CDR2 are GTSNPN and SVGIG (reference sequence). DNA of the CDR3: TGTGCCTGGAGTGTAGCTGGCGGGACAGCGAGCAATCAGCCCCAGCATTTT. Its protein is CAWSVAGGTASNQPQHF.

For this clone: At one boundary the junction diverges from the germline segment, which might be a read error. V and J are TRBV7-9 and TRBJ2-1, with 7 nucleotides matching TRBD2. The germline gives CDR1 SEHNR, CDR2 FQNEAQ (reference sequence). The CDR3 has 15 residues. The CDR3 DNA sequence: TGTTCCAGCAGTTTAGGCGGGAGACCCCACAATGAGCAGTTCTTC. As protein: CSSSLGGRPHNEQFF. Filled out from reference TRBV7-9 and TRBJ2-1, the complete variable domain reads DTGVSQNPRHKITKRGQNVTFRCDPISEHNRLYWYRQTLGQGPEFLTYFQNEAQLEKSRLLSDRFSAERPKGSFSTLEIQRTEQGDSAMYLCSSSLGGRPHNEQFFGPGTRLTVL.